This TCR beta chain is drawn from a study of human T cells and chemical hapten exposure. About the study: Minor volume differences among pooled libraries chiefly drove per-sample TCR yield variation.

This clonotype was recorded at least ten times. Using its own MiXCR run on the RACE reads, TCRdb lists one record per CDR3 protein. The profile shows roughly 30,000 distinct CDR3 sequences, roughly 9.4% of them singletons. The germline V gene encodes CDR1 MNHEY and CDR2 SVGEGT. The CDR3 extends over 12 amino acids. Between the trimmed V and J ends, which lost 5 bases and 8 bases, there was a span of 9 bases. The time point is: patch test 2, 6 weeks after DPC sensitization. The treatment is: therapeutic diphenylcyclopropenone sensitization with weekly scalp DPC. The sample here was whole blood, taken in connection with sensitization to the hapten diphenylcyclopropenone (DPC). V and J are TRBV6-2 or TRBV6-3 and TRBJ1-4; D remains unclear. The TCR was taken from a man aged 25 to 40 with alopecia areata. Some clones in this sample may be carry-over from other donors' samples. CDR3 bases: TGTGCCAGCAGTCCCCGTGAAGAAAAACTGTTTTTT. This sequence encodes CASSPREEKLFF.